This T cell receptor (beta chain) is from a study of chemoradiotherapy in HPV16-positive cancers. Samples were taken several times over chemoradiotherapy. Notes on this clone: The antigen is unknown.

The CDR3 totals 10 residues. Germline V gene lookup returns CDR1 DFQATT and CDR2 SNEGSKA (reference sequence). Trimming took off 3 bases at V and 8 bases at J, with 8 bases between the two ends. General study points: HPV-specific T cells were functionally defined from only a couple of HPV16-positive patients. HPV-responsive T-cell expansion during chemoradiotherapy was linked to improved recurrence-free survival in HPV16-positive patients.

The data were produced by immunoSEQ multiplex PCR, yet TCRdb's version contains in-frame clones alone and is incomplete. The top ten hold roughly 2.3% of the sample, which has 20,000 to 25,000 clones, more than 70% seen once. The receptor's source is a human donor with HPV-associated anogenital cancer. The chain combines TRBV20-1 with TRBJ2-7; D gene uncertain. The sample consisted of blood, taken from a patient who underwent chemoradiotherapy. The CDR3 spells CSARGLKQYF. The CDR3 nucleotides are TGCAGTGCTAGGGGCCTTAAGCAGTACTTC.